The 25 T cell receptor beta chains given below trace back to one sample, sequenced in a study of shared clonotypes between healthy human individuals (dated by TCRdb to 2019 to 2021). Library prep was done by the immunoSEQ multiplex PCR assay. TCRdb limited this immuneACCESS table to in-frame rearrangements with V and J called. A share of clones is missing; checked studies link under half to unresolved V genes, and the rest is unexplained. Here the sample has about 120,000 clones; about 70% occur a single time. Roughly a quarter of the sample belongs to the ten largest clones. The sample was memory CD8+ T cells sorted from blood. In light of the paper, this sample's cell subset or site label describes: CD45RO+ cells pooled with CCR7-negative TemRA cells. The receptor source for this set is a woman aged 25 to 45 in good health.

The CDR3 loop reads CASSQTSSVIYNEQFF. For the CDR3, the DNA is TGCGCCAGCAGCCAAACGTCTAGCGTGATCTACAATGAGCAGTTCTTC. The chain uses TRBV4-1 and TRBJ2-1, with D possibly being TRBD2 (6 bases). Looked up from germline, CDR1 is MGHRA and CDR2 is YSYEKL. The CDR3 sequence is 16 residues long. The ends were cut back, 2 bases at V and 3 bases at J, with 14 bases in the middle.

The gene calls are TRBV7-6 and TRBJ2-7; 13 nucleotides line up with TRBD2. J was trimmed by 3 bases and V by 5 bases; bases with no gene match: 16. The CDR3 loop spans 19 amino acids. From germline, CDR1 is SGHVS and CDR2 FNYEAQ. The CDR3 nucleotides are TGTGCCAGCAGCCCCACTAGCGGGAGGGCCCACAATGCTATCTACGAGCAGTACTTC. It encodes CASSPTSGRAHNAIYEQYF. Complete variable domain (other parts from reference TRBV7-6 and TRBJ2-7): GAGVSQSPRYKVTKRGQDVALRCDPISGHVSLYWYRQALGQGPEFLTYFNYEAQQDKSGLPNDRFSAERPEGSISTLTIQRTEQRDSAMYRCASSPTSGRAHNAIYEQYFGPGTRLTVT.

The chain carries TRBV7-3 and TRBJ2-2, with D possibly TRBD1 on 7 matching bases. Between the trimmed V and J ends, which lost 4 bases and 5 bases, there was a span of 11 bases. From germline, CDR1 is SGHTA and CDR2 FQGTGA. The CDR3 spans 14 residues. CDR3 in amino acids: CASSSTGRTGELFF. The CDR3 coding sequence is TGTGCCAGCAGCTCGACAGGGAGGACCGGGGAGCTGTTTTTT.

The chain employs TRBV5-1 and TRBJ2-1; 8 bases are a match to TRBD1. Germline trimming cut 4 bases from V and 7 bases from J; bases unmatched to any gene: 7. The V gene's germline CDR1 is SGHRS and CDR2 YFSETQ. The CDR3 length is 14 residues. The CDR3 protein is CASSIPDRGNEQFF. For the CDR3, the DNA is TGCGCCAGCAGCATCCCAGACAGGGGAAATGAGCAGTTCTTC.

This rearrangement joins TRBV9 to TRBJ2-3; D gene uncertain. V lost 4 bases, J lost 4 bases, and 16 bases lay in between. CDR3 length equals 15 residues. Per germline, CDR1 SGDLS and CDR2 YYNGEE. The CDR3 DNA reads TGTGCCAGCAGCCTAGGATGGGGAAATCCAGATACGCAGTATTTT. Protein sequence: CASSLGWGNPDTQYF.

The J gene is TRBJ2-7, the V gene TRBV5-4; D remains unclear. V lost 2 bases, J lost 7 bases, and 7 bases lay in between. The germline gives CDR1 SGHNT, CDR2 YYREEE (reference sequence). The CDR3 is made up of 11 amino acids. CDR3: CASSFSLEQYF. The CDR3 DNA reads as TGTGCCAGCAGCTTTAGTCTAGAGCAGTACTTC.

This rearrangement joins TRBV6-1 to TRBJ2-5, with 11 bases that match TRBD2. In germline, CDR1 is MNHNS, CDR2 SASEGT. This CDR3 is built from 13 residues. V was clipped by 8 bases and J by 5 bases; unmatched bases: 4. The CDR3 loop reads CASGLAGGETQYF. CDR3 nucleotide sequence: TGTGCCAGCGGGCTAGCGGGAGGCGAGACCCAGTACTTC.

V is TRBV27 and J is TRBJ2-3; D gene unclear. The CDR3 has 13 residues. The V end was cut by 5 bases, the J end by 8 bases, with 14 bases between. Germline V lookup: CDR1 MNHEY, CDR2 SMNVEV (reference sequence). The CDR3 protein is CASSPSPPGTQYF. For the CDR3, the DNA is TGTGCCAGCAGTCCCAGCCCCCCGGGTACGCAGTATTTT.

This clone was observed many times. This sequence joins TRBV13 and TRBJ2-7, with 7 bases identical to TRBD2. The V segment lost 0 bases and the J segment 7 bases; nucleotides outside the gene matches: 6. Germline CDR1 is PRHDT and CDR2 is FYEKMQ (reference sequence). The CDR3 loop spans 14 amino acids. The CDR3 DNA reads TGTGCCAGCAGCTTAGGGGCGGGAGATCCGGAGCAGTACTTC. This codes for CASSLGAGDPEQYF.

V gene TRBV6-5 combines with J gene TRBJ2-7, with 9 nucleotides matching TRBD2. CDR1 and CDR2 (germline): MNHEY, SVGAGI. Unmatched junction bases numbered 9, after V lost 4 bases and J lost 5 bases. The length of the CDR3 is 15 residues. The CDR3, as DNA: TGTGCCAGCAGTTTCTTAGCGGGAGTTATTAACGAGCAGTACTTC. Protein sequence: CASSFLAGVINEQYF.

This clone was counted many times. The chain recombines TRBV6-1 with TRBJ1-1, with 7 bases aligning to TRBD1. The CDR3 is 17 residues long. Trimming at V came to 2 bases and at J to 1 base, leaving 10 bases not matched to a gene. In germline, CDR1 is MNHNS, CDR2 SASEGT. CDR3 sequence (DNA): TGTGCCAGCAGTGAATCCGCAGGGGGGAGCGGGAACACTGAAGCTTTCTTT. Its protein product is CASSESAGGSGNTEAFF.

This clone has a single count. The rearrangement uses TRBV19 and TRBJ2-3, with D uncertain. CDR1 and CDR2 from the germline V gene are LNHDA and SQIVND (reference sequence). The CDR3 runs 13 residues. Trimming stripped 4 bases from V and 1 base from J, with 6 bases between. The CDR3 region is CASSNARTDTQYF. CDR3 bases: TGTGCCAGTAGTAATGCCCGCACAGATACGCAGTATTTT.

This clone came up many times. The CDR3 loop reads CAIGRVGKASTDTQYF. In nucleotides, the CDR3 is TGTGCCATCGGGAGGGTCGGTAAGGCCAGCACAGATACGCAGTATTTT. The chain carries TRBV10-3 and TRBJ2-3; 7 bases are shared with TRBD2. Trimming removed 8 bases from V and 0 bases from J; junction bases left unmatched: 11. The CDR3 is made up of 16 amino acids. The V gene's germline CDR1 is ENHRY and CDR2 SYGVKD.

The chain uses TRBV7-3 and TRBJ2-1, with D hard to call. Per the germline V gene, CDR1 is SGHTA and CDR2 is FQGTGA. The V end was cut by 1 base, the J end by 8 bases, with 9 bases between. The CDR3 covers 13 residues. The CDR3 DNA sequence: TGTGCCAGCAGCTTAATATCCGCTGATGAGCAGTTCTTC. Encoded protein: CASSLISADEQFF.

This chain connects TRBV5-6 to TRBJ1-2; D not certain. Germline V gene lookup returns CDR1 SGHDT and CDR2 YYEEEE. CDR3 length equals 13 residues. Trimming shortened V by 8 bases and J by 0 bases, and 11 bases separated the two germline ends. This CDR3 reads CARENGPNYGYTF. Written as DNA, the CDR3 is TGTGCCAGGGAAAATGGTCCTAACTATGGCTACACCTTC.

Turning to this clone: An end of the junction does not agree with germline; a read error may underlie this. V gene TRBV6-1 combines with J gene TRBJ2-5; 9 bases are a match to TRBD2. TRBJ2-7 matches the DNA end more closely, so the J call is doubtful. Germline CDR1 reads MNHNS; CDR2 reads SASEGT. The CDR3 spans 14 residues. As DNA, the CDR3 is TGTGCCATCAGTGAGTCGCGGGAGGGCTACGAGCAGTACTTC. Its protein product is CAISESREGYEQYF.

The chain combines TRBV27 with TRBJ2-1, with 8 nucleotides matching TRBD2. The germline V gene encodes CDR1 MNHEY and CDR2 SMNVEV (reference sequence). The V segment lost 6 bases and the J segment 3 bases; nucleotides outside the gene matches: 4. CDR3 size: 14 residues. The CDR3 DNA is TGTGCCAGCAGGGGCGGGAGGTTCTACAATGAGCAGTTCTTC. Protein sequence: CASRGGRFYNEQFF.

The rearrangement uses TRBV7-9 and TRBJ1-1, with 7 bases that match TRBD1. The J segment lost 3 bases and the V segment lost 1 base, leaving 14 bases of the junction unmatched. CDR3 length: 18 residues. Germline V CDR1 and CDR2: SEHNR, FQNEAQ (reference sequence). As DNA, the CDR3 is TGTGCCAGCAGCTTAGTGGTCTTGAAGACAGGGCGTTACACTGAAGCTTTCTTT. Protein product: CASSLVVLKTGRYTEAFF. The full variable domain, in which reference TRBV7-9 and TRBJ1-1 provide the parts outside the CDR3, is DTGVSQNPRHKITKRGQNVTFRCDPISEHNRLYWYRQTLGQGPEFLTYFQNEAQLEKSRLLSDRFSAERPKGSFSTLEIQRTEQGDSAMYLCASSLVVLKTGRYTEAFFGQGTRLTVV.

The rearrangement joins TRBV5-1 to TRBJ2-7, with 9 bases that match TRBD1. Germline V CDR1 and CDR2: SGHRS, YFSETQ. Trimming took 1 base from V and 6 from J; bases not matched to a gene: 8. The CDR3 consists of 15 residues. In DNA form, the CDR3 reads TGCGCCAGCAGCTTGTCCGGGACAGGGTTTGTCGAGCAGTACTTC. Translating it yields CASSLSGTGFVEQYF.

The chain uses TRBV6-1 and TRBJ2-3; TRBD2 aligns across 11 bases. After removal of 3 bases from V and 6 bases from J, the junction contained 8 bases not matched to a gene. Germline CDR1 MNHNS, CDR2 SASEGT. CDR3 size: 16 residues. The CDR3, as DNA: TGTGCCAGCAGTGATATGGCGTCTAGCGGGAGGGATACGCAGTATTTT. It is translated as CASSDMASSGRDTQYF.

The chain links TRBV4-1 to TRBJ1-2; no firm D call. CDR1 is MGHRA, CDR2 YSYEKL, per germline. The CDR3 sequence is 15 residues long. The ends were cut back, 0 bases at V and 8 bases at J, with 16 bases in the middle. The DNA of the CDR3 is TGCGCCAGCAGCCAAGAAAACCTTAAACTTGGCGGCTACACCTTC. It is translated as CASSQENLKLGGYTF.

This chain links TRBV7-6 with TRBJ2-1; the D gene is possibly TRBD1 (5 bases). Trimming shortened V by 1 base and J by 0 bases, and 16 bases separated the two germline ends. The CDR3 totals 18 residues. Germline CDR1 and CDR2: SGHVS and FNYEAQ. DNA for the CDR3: TGTGCCAGCAGCTTAGTGGTCCCAGGGCCCAGCTCCTACAATGAGCAGTTCTTC. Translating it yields CASSLVVPGPSSYNEQFF.

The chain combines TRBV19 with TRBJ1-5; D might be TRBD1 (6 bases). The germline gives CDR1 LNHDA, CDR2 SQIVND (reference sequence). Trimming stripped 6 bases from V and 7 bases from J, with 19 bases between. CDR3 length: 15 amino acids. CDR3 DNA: TGTGCCAGTAGCCCCCTTTGGGGGGCGAACCAGCCCCAGCATTTT. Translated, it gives CASSPLWGANQPQHF.

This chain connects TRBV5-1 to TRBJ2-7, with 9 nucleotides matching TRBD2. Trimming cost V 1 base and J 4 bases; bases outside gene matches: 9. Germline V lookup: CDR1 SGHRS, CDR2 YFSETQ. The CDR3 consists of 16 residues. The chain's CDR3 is CASSLYVAGEGYEQYF. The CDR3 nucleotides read TGCGCCAGCAGCTTGTACGTAGCGGGAGAAGGATACGAGCAGTACTTC.

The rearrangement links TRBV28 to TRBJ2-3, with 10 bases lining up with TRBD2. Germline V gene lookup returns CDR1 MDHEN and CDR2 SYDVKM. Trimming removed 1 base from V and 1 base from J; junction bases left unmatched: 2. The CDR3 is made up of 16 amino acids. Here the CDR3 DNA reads TGTGCCAGCAGTTTATTGGGGACTAGCGGCACAGATACGCAGTATTTT. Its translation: CASSLLGTSGTDTQYF.